The clone carrying this T cell receptor beta chain was seen ten or more times. The CDR3 runs to 14 residues. J gave up 5 bases and V 4 bases, and 3 bases lay outside the gene matches. Germline V gene sequence: CDR1 SEHNR, CDR2 FQNEAQ (reference sequence). MiXCR, applied by TCRdb to the reads, yields one record per CDR3 protein. The sample lists approximately 140,000 distinct CDR3 sequences; approximately 8.8% were seen once. The record originates from a study of T cell repertoires in cytomegalovirus infection. At the level of the study: In public TCR beta signatures, there were indications of both CMV infection and matching HLA type.

The specimen sequenced was PBMCs. The receptor's source is a human donor in good health (CMV status not recorded). Some clones in this sample may be carry-over from other donors' samples. V usage is TRBV7-9 and J usage is TRBJ1-5; 9 bases map to TRBD1. CDR3 sequence reads: CASSSGTGYQPQHF. The CDR3 nucleotides read TGTGCCAGCAGCTCCGGGACAGGGTATCAGCCCCAGCATTTT.